This record concerns one T cell receptor (beta chain) sequence. The target antigen is unknown. These data belong to a study of cytomegalovirus exposure and HLA in healthy donors. Study findings and constraints: An assumption of roughly uniform sequencing depth across donors underlay the presence/absence analyses.

J gave up 1 base and V 2 bases, and 4 bases lay outside the gene matches. The CDR3 runs 15 residues. The germline V gene has CDR1 MNHEY and CDR2 SVGAGI. The PCR was carried out with 60 Vbeta primers and 13 Jbeta primers. Sequencing used immunoSEQ multiplex PCR; TCRdb keeps in-frame clones, though not all of them. The sample includes some 190,000 clones, 81% seen only once; the top ten take roughly 3.2%. This receptor was taken from a man aged 40-55 years in good health and CMV-seropositive. The material sequenced was PBMCs. V is TRBV6-5 and J is TRBJ2-7; 8 nucleotides match TRBD1. CDR3 DNA: TGTGCCAGCAGTTACGACAGGGGCCGATCCTACGAGCAGTACTTC. Translation: CASSYDRGRSYEQYF.